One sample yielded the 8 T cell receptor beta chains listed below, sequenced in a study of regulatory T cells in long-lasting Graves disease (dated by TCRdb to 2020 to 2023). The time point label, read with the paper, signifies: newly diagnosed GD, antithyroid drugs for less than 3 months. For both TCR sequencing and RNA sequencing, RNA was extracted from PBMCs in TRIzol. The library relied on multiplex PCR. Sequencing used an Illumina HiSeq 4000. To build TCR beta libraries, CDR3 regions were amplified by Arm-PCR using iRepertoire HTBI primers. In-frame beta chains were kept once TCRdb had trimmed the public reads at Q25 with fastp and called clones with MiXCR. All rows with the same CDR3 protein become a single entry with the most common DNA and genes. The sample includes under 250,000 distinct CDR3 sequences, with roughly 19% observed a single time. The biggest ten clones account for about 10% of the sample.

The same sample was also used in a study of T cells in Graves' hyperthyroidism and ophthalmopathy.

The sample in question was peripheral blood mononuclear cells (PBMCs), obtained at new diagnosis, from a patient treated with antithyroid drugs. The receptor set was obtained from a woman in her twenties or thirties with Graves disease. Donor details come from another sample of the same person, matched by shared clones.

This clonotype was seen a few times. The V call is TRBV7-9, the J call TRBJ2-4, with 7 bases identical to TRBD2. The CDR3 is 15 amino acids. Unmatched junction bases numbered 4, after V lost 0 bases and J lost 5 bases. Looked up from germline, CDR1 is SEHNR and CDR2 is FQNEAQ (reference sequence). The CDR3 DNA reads TGTGCCAGCAGCTTAGCGGGGCTAGCGGAAAACATTCAGTACTTC. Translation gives CASSLAGLAENIQYF.

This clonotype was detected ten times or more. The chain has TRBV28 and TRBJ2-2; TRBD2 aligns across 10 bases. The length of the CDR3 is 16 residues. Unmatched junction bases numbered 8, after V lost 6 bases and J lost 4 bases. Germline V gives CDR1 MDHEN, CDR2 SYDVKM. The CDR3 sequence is CASSRGLAEVTGELFF. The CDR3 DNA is TGTGCCAGCAGCAGAGGACTAGCGGAGGTCACCGGGGAGCTGTTTTTT.

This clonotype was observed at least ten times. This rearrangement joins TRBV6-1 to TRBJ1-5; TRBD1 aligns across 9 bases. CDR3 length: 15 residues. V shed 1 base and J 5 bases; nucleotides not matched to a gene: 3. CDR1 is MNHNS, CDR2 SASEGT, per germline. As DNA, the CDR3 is TGTGCCAGCAGTGAAGACAGGGGGCGAGATCAGCCCCAGCATTTT. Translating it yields CASSEDRGRDQPQHF.

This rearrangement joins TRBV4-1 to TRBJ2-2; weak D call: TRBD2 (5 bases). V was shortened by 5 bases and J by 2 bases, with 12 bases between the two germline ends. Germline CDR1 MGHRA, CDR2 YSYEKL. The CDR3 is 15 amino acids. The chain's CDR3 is CASSSVGDNTGELFF. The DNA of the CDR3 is TGCGCCAGCAGCTCGGTGGGAGATAACACCGGGGAGCTGTTTTTT.

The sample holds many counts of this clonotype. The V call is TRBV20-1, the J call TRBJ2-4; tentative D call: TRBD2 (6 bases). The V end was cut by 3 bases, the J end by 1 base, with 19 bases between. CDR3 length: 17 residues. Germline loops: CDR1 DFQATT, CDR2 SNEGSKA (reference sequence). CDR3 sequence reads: CSASWVEQGLAKNIQYF. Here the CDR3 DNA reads TGCAGTGCTAGTTGGGTCGAGCAGGGACTTGCCAAAAACATTCAGTACTTC.

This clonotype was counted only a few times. The CDR3 loop is CASSAGLPAYEQYF. Here the CDR3 DNA reads TGTGCCAGCAGTGCGGGACTACCGGCCTACGAGCAGTACTTC. The chain carries TRBV6-1 and TRBJ2-7; 7 nucleotides line up with TRBD2. CDR1 is MNHNS, CDR2 SASEGT, per germline. The V gene end was trimmed by 4 bases and the J gene end by 2 bases; junction bases not matched to a gene: 5. The CDR3 covers 14 residues.

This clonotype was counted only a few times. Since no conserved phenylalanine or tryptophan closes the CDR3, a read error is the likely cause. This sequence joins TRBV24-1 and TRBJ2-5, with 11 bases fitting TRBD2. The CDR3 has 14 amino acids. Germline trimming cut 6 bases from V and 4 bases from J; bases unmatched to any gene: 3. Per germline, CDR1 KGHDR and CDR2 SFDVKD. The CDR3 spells CATSRSGGGETQYL. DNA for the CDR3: TGTGCCACCAGTCGTAGCGGGGGGGGAGAGACCCAGTACCTC.

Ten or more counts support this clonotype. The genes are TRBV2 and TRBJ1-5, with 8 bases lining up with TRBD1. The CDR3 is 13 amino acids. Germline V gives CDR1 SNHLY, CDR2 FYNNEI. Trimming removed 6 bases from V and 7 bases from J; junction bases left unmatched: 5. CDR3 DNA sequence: TGTGCCAGCAGAGGACAGGGTGACCAGCCCCAGCATTTT. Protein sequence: CASRGQGDQPQHF.